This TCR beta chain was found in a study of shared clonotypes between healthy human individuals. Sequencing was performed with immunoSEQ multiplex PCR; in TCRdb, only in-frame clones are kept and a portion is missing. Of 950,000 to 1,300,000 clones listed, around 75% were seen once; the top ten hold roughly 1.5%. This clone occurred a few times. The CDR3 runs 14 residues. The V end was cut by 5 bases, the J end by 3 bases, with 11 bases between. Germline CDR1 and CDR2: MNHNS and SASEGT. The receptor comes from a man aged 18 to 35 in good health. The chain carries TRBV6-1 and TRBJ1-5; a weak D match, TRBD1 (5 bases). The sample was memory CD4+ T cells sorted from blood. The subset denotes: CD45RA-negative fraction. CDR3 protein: CASSNRDYNQPQHF. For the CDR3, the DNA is TGTGCCAGCAGTAACCGGGACTACAATCAGCCCCAGCATTTT.